A single sample is the source of the 24 T cell receptor beta chains below, sequenced in a study of T cell repertoires in cytomegalovirus infection. TCRdb passed the reads through MiXCR, listing each CDR3 protein once. The table lists some 560,000 distinct CDR3 sequences, approximately 40% of them singletons. Their cognate antigens are unknown. Sequencing was performed on cultured PBMCs, taken from culture after CMV antigen stimulation. These receptors were collected from a human donor in good health (CMV status not recorded). Some clones in this sample may be carry-over from other donors' samples.

This clonotype was observed a few times. This chain uses TRBV7-2 with TRBJ1-2; no clear D gene. The CDR3 covers 15 residues. The V gene's germline CDR1 is SGHTA and CDR2 FQGNSA. Trimming stripped 3 bases from V and 7 bases from J, with 18 bases between. CDR3 DNA sequence: TGTGCCAGCAGCTTCCTTTGGACGGATACAAGTGGCTACACCTTC. It specifies CASSFLWTDTSGYTF.

Remarks on this clonotype: No conserved phenylalanine or tryptophan ends this CDR3, so it is likely a read error. This chain links TRBV7-8 with TRBJ1-6, with a tentative D call TRBD1 (5 bases). The germline CDR1 and CDR2 sequences are SGHVS and FQNEAQ. V was cut by 3 bases and J by 9 bases, with 18 bases left in between. The CDR3 consists of 16 residues. The CDR3 nucleotides are TGTGCCAGCAGCTTTAGTCTAGGGGTTGGAGGTTCACCCCTCCACGTT. This translates into CASSFSLGVGGSPLHV.

This clonotype came up many times. This chain joins TRBV7-2 and TRBJ2-3; 7 bases agree with TRBD2. The length of the CDR3 is 14 residues. Per germline, CDR1 SGHTA and CDR2 FQGNSA. The trim removed 4 bases at V and 3 bases at J, leaving 4 bases unmatched. CDR3 loop: CASSSFGRTDTQYF. The CDR3 DNA reads TGTGCCAGCAGCTCGTTCGGGAGGACAGATACGCAGTATTTT.

Ten or more counts support this clonotype. The chain joins TRBV7-8 to TRBJ2-2, with D uncertain. The CDR3 extends over 15 amino acids. Germline V lookup: CDR1 SGHVS, CDR2 FQNEAQ. The V gene lost 1 base and the J gene lost 5 bases, with 11 bases spanning the gap. The CDR3 DNA sequence: TGTGCCAGCAGCTTAGTCGTAATGGGGACCGGGGAGCTGTTTTTT. Protein: CASSLVVMGTGELFF. Together with reference TRBV7-8 and TRBJ2-2, the CDR3 gives the full variable domain: GAGVSQSPRYKVAKRGQDVALRCDPISGHVSLFWYQQALGQGPEFLTYFQNEAQLDKSGLPSDRFFAERPEGSVSTLKIQRTQQEDSAVYLCASSLVVMGTGELFFGEGSRLTVL.

This clonotype was found a few times. The gene calls are TRBV12-3 or TRBV12-4 and TRBJ2-2; a possible D gene is TRBD1 (6 bases). This CDR3 spans 14 amino acids. Between the trimmed V and J ends, which lost 7 bases and 5 bases, there was a span of 14 bases. CDR3 coding DNA: TGTGCCAGCAACTCCAGGGGTTATACCGGGGAGCTGTTTTTT. Translation: CASNSRGYTGELFF.

The CDR3 reads CSVVGPFGFYEQYF. Written as DNA, the CDR3 is TGCAGCGTTGTAGGTCCCTTTGGTTTCTACGAGCAGTACTTC. This chain joins TRBV29-1 and TRBJ2-7, with D uncertain. Trimming removed 4 bases at V and 3 bases at J, with 16 bases between. The CDR3 sequence is 14 residues long. Germline V CDR1 and CDR2: SQVTM, ANQGSEA.

V is TRBV5-3 and J is TRBJ1-3, with D hard to call. TRBV5-3 is given ORF status, its function remaining uncertain. V shed 8 bases and J shed 0 bases, with 12 bases lying between them. The CDR3 runs 14 residues. This CDR3 reads CASRYYDSGNTIYF. DNA of the CDR3: TGTGCCAGCAGGTATTACGACTCTGGAAACACCATATATTTT.

In its sample, this clonotype was seen a few times. The germline gene is not matched at one end of the junction; a read error may be the cause. The chain has TRBV5-3 and TRBJ2-1; 8 bases are shared with TRBD2. TRBV5-3 is known as an ORF, though its function is uncertain. This CDR3 contains 15 residues. The CDR3 spells CASSSRLASINEQFF. The CDR3 coding sequence is TGTGCCAGCAGCTCCCGACTAGCGAGTATCAATGAGCAGTTCTTC.

This clonotype was seen at least ten times. The chain couples TRBV7-2 to TRBJ1-1; D is undetermined. V lost 2 bases and J 4 bases, leaving 8 bases between the germline ends. The germline V gene has CDR1 SGHTA and CDR2 FQGNSA. The CDR3 extends over 13 amino acids. CDR3 coding DNA: TGTGCCAGCAGCTTACCGGCGAGCACTGAAGCTTTCTTT. Translation gives CASSLPASTEAFF.

The rearrangement joins TRBV7-9 to TRBJ2-7, with D maybe TRBD2 (6 bases). The CDR3 length is 12 residues. The V gene's germline CDR1 is SEHNR and CDR2 FQNEAQ (reference sequence). Trimming pared 3 bases from V and 6 bases from J, leaving 9 bases between. CDR3 DNA: TGTGCCAGCAGCTTCATGGGGGGCGAGCAGTACTTC. Its protein product is CASSFMGGEQYF.

This chain links TRBV18 with TRBJ1-1; no definite D call. Germline-derived CDR1 and CDR2 are KGHSH and LQKENI. The length of the CDR3 is 14 residues. V lost 6 bases, J lost 5 bases, and 16 bases lay in between. CDR3 coding DNA: TGTGCCAGCTCCCCCTTGGGCGAGGGTACTGAAGCTTTCTTT. Translated: CASSPLGEGTEAFF.

This clonotype was observed a handful of times. The gene calls are TRBV7-8 and TRBJ1-5; unclear D gene. The CDR3 spans 16 residues. CDR1 is SGHVS and CDR2 is FQNEAQ in the germline V gene. The V end lost 2 bases, the J end lost 3 bases, and 14 bases lay between the germline ends. The CDR3 spells CASSLNRGVTNQPQHF. The CDR3 region has the DNA TGTGCCAGCAGCTTAAATCGGGGAGTTACCAATCAGCCCCAGCATTTT.

For the CDR3, the DNA is TGTGCCACCAGCAGAGGGACAGTATTATCTAACTATGGCTACACCTTC. Its protein is CATSRGTVLSNYGYTF. The V and J genes are TRBV15 and TRBJ1-2, with a possible D match to TRBD1 (6 bases). V lost 1 base, J lost 0 bases, and 12 bases lay in between. The CDR3 contains 16 residues. Germline V gene sequence: CDR1 LNHNV, CDR2 YYDKDF (reference sequence).

Of note for this clonotype: Just one base apart from a much larger clone, this may be a read error. The chain joins TRBV5-5 to TRBJ1-1, with TRBD1 as a possible D gene (5 bases). This CDR3 region has 14 residues. V was shortened by 3 bases and J by 1 base, with 10 bases between the two germline ends. CDR1 and CDR2 (germline): SGHKS, YYEKEE (reference sequence). Here the CDR3 DNA reads TGTGCCAGCAGCTGGGACGGGAAGAACACTGAAGCTTTCTTT. This encodes CASSWDGKNTEAFF.

The CDR3: CASRYTGTSYNEQFF. In nucleotides, the CDR3 is TGTGCCAGCAGATATACCGGGACTAGCTACAATGAGCAGTTCTTC. V and J are TRBV6-6 and TRBJ2-1; 8 bases match TRBD2. The CDR3 is 15 residues long. Trimming cost V 6 bases and J 3 bases; bases outside gene matches: 7. Germline V CDR1 and CDR2: MNHNY, SVGAGI (reference sequence).

This clonotype was seen a handful of times. The chain recombines TRBV7-8 with TRBJ2-3; either TRBD1 or TRBD2 may fit D (7 bases each). CDR1 and CDR2 from the germline V gene are SGHVS and FQNEAQ. V was shortened by 0 bases and J by 9 bases, with 10 bases between the two germline ends. The CDR3 is 13 residues long. In DNA, the CDR3 is TGTGCCAGCAGCTTAGCGCAGGGGGGGACGCAGTATTTT. Protein: CASSLAQGGTQYF.

The chain couples TRBV7-6 to TRBJ2-7; D assignment may be TRBD1 or TRBD2 (5 bases each). Trimming removed 1 base at V and 1 base at J, with 8 bases between. Germline-derived CDR1 and CDR2 are SGHVS and FNYEAQ. This CDR3 spans 14 amino acids. The CDR3 protein is CASSLGDGSYEQYF. The CDR3 nucleotides are TGTGCCAGCAGCTTAGGGGACGGATCCTACGAGCAGTACTTC.

The chain is built from TRBV20-1 and TRBJ1-5, with TRBD1 matching 7 bases. CDR1 and CDR2 (germline): DFQATT, SNEGSKA (reference sequence). With V trimmed by 6 bases and J by 1 base, 12 bases remained unmatched. This CDR3 region has 16 residues. The CDR3 nucleotides are TGCAGTGCCCAGAATTGGGGCAGGGGGAGCAATCAGCCCCAGCATTTT. Translation gives CSAQNWGRGSNQPQHF.

This clonotype was seen a few times. V is TRBV7-9 and J is TRBJ2-4; 11 nucleotides match TRBD2. Germline CDR1 SEHNR, CDR2 FQNEAQ (reference sequence). The CDR3 runs 18 residues. With V trimmed by 0 bases and J by 0 bases, 4 bases remained unmatched. CDR3 nucleotides: TGTGCCAGCAGCTTAGCGTGGACTAGCGGGCTAGCCAAAAACATTCAGTACTTC. This gives the protein CASSLAWTSGLAKNIQYF.

The chain links TRBV20-1 to TRBJ1-5, with D tentatively TRBD1 (5 bases). Germline V gives CDR1 DFQATT, CDR2 SNEGSKA (reference sequence). Trimming left V 4 bases short and J 0 bases short, with 10 bases between. The CDR3 sequence is 14 residues long. CDR3 protein: CSAIRGGSNQPQHF. The CDR3 nucleotides read TGCAGTGCTATAAGGGGTGGTAGCAATCAGCCCCAGCATTTT.

The genes are TRBV7-2 and TRBJ2-2; D call uncertain. CDR1 and CDR2 from the germline V gene are SGHTA and FQGNSA. The length of the CDR3 is 14 residues. With 5 bases removed from V and 6 bases from J, the gap between germline ends came to 13 bases. The CDR3 loop reads CASSINVGPGELFF. For the CDR3, the DNA is TGTGCCAGCAGCATTAACGTTGGTCCCGGGGAGCTGTTTTTT.

This clonotype has more than one count but fewer than ten. V gene TRBV6-5 combines with J gene TRBJ2-5; tentative D call: TRBD2 (6 bases). Germline CDR1 MNHEY, CDR2 SVGAGI. The CDR3 is 16 amino acids. Trimming pared 5 bases from V and 2 bases from J, leaving 18 bases between. CDR3 sequence: CASSPSPASAQETQYF. Here the CDR3 DNA reads TGTGCCAGCAGTCCAAGCCCGGCTAGCGCACAAGAGACCCAGTACTTC.

V and J are TRBV19 and TRBJ1-2; no definite D call. Deletions cut 3 bases from V and 5 bases from J, with 13 bases between. The CDR3 is 14 amino acids. The germline V gene has CDR1 LNHDA and CDR2 SQIVND (reference sequence). The CDR3 region is CASSISPWEYGYTF. The CDR3 region has the DNA TGTGCCAGTAGTATTTCCCCGTGGGAGTATGGCTACACCTTC.

This clonotype was counted between two and nine times. The chain combines TRBV29-1 with TRBJ2-5, with TRBD1 identical over 7 bases. The V gene's germline CDR1 is SQVTM and CDR2 ANQGSEA. The CDR3 runs 16 residues. V lost 4 bases and J lost 4; bases outside the gene matches: 15. CDR3 bases: TGCAGCGTTGGGGCAGGGGGAACCAACAGGGGAGAGACCCAGTACTTC. Protein product: CSVGAGGTNRGETQYF.